The rows below give T cell receptor beta chains drawn from one sample of a study of OX40 agonist ivuxolimab in advanced cancers. Profiled with immunoSEQ multiplex PCR; TCRdb holds only in-frame clones, not every one. The sample comprises more than 9,500 clones, 85% to 90% of which are singletons, and 29% rests with the top ten. The input for sequencing was CD4+ or CD8+ T cells sorted from blood, taken in a trial of the OX40 agonist ivuxolimab. Receptor source: an adult with an advanced solid tumor such as melanoma, head and neck, liver or kidney cancer. Both conserved end residues are trimmed from each CDR3. Not every row has a clone size; where given, it reads once, few, many or a size class.

- TRBJ2-5 TRBV9 ASSVRSGQGGETQY
- TRBJ2-1 TRBV25-1 ASSESKWYNEQF
- TRBJ1-5 TRBV19 ASSTTGEGQPQH
- TRBJ2-7 TRBV27 ATADLAGKEQY
- TRBJ1-2 TRBV2 ASITDNYGYT
- TRBJ2-7 TRBV27 ASRPTTSGVVYEQY
- TRBJ1-1 TRBV5-6 ASSLGQMNTEAF
- TRBJ2-5 TRBV7-8 ASGMGEETQY
- TRBJ1-5 TRBV27 ASSLKIRQGISNQPQH
- TRBJ2-5 TRBV6-6 ASSYSEGTQY
once TRBJ1-2 TRBV6-6 ASSYPQGDYGYT
- TRBJ2-5 TRBV27 ASSHQREGLQETQY
- TRBJ2-7 TRBV19 ASSISGSTYEQY
- TRBJ1-6 TRBV6-5 ASSYGQSNSPLH
once TRBJ1-2 TRBV5-1 ASSILGGSYGYT
few TRBJ2-2 TRBV9 ASSVADGELF
- TRBJ2-1 TRBV4-1 ASSQVGSNDEQF
- TRBJ1-1 TRBV27 ASSYLQGNTEAF
once TRBJ2-5 TRBV5-1 ASSLGQAGQETQY
once TRBJ2-5 TRBV5-1 ASSRGGQETQY
- TRBJ2-7 TRBV7-6 ASSPGTQGVGEQY
- TRBJ1-5 TRBV5-5 ASSLQGYSNQPQH
- TRBJ1-1 TRBV5-1 ASSLEQNTEAF
- TRBJ1-5 TRBV19 ASSPIGQGGNQPQH
- TRBJ2-7 TRBV10-3 AISELFQGKGNEQY
- TRBJ2-1 TRBV27 ASSLSPGTGHNEQF
- TRBJ2-7 TRBV19 ASSIDLGVDRPYEQY